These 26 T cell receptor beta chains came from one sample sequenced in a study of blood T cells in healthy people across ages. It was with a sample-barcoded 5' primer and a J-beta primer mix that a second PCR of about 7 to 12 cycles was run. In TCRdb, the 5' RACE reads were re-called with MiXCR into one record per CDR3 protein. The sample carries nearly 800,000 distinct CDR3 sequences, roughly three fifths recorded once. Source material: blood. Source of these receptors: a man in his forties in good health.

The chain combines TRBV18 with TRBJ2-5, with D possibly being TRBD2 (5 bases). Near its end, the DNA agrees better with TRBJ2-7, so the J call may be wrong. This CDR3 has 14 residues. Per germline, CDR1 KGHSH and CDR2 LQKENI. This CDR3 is CASSPKTTSYEQYF. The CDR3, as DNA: TGTGCCAGCTCACCCAAGACTACCTCCTACGAGCAGTACTTC.

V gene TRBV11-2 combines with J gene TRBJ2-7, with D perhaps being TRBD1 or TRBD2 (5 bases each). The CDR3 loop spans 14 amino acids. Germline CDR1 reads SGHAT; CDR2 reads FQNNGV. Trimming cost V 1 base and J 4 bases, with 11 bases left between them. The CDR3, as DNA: TGTGCCAGCAGCTTAGTGTGGGGGTTTTACGAGCAGTACTTC. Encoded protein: CASSLVWGFYEQYF.

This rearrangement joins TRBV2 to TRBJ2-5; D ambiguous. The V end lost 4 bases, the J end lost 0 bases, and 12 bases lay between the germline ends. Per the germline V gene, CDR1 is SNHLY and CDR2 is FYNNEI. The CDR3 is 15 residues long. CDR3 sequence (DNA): TGTGCCAGCAGTGGGAATTCGGCGTACCAAGAGACCCAGTACTTC. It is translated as CASSGNSAYQETQYF.

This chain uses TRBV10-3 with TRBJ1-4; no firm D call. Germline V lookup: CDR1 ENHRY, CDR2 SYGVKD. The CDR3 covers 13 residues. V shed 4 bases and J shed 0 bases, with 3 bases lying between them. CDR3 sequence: CAISGTTNEKLFF. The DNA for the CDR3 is TGTGCCATCAGTGGAACAACTAATGAAAAACTGTTTTTT.

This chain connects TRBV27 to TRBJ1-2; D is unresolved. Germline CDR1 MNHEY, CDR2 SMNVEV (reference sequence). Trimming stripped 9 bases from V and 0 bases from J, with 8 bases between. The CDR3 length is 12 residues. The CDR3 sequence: CASGEANYGYTF. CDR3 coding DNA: TGTGCCAGTGGGGAAGCTAACTATGGCTACACCTTC.

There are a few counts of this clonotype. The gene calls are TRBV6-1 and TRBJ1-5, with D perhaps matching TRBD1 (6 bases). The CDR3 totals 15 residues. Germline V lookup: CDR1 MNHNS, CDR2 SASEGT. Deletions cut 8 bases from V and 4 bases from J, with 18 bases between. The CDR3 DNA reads TGTGCCAGCCAGGCCGGGGGCGAGGGGAATCAGCCCCAGCATTTT. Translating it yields CASQAGGEGNQPQHF.

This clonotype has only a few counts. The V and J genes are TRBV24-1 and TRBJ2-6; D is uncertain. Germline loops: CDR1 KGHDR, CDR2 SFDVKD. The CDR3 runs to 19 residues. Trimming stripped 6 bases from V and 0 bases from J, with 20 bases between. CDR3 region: CATSPPCKILASGANVLTF. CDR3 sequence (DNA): TGTGCCACCAGTCCACCTTGTAAAATTTTAGCCTCTGGGGCCAACGTCCTGACTTTC.

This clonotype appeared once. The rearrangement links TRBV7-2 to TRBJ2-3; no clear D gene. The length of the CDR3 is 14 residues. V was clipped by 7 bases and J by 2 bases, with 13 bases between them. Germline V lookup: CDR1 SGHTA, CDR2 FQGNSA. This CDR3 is CASTPSRDTDTQYF. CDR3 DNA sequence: TGTGCCAGCACCCCTTCTCGCGACACAGATACGCAGTATTTT.

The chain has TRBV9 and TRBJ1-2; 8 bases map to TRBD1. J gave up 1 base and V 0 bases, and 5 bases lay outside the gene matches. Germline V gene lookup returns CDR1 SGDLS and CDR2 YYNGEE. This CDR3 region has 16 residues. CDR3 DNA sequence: TGTGCCAGCAGCGTAGACCCAGGGGGCGGTAACTATGGCTACACCTTC. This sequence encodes CASSVDPGGGNYGYTF.

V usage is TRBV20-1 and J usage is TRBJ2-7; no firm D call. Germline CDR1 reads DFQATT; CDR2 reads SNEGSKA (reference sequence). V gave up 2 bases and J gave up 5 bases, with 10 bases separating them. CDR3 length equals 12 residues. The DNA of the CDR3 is TGCAGTGCTAGACTTTGGGGTGACGAGCAGTACTTC. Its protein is CSARLWGDEQYF.

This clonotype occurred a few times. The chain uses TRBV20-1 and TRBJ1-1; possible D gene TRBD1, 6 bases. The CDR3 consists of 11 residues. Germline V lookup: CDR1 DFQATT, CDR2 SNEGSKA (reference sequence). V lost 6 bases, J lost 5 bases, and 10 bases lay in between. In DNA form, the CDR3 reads TGCAGTGCCGAGGGGGGGACTGAAGCTTTCTTT. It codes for CSAEGGTEAFF.

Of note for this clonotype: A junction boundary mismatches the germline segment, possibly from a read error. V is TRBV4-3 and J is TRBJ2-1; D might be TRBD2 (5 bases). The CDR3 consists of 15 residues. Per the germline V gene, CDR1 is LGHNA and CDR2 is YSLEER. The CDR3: CANSQAREWHGEQFF. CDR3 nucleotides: TGCGCCAACAGCCAAGCTCGGGAATGGCATGGTGAGCAGTTCTTC.

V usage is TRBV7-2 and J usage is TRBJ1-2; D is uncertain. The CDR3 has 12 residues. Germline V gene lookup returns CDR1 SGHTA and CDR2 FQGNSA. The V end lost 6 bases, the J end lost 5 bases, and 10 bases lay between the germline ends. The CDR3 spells CASREAAYGYTF. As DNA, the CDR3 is TGTGCCAGCAGAGAGGCCGCTTATGGCTACACCTTC.

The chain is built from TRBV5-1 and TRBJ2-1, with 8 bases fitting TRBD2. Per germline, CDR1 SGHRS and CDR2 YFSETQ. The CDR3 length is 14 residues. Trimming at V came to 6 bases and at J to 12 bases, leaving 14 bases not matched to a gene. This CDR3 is CASTHAGATSGQFF. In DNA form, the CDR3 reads TGCGCCAGCACTCACGCGGGGGCTACTAGCGGGCAGTTCTTC.

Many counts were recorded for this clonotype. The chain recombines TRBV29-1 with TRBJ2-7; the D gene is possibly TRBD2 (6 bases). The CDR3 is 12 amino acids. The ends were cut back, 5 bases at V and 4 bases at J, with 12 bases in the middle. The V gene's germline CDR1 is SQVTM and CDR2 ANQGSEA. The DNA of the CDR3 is TGCAGCGTTCCCGGGAGCTCTTACGAGCAGTACTTC. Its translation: CSVPGSSYEQYF.

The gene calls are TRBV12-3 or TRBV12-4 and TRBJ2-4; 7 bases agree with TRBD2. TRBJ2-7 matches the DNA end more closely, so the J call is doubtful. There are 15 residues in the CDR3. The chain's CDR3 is CASSSISSGFYEQYF. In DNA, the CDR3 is TGTGCCAGCAGTTCTATAAGTAGCGGGTTCTACGAGCAGTACTTC.

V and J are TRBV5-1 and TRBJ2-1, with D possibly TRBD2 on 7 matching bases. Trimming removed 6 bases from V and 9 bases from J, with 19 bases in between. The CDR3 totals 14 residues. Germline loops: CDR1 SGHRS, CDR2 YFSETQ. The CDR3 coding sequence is TGCGCCAGCACCCCGGAGGGGGGGCGCGGTGAGCAGTTCTTC. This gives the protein CASTPEGGRGEQFF. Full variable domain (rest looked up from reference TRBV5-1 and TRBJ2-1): KAGVTQTPRYLIKTRGQQVTLSCSPISGHRSVSWYQQTPGQGLQFLFEYFSETQRNKGNFPGRFSGRQFSNSRSEMNVSTLELGDSALYLCASTPEGGRGEQFFGPGTRLTVL.

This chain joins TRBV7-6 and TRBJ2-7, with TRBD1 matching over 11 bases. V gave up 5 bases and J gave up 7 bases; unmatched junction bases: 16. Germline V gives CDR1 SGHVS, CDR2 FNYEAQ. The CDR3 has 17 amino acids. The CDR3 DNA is TGTGCCAGCAGCCCAGACCTGGACAGGGGGCGCATGAATGAGCAGTACTTC. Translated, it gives CASSPDLDRGRMNEQYF.

CDR3 sequence reads: CASSEAGGASTNEKLFF. The CDR3 coding sequence is TGTGCCAGCAGTGAAGCGGGGGGCGCCTCAACTAATGAAAAACTGTTTTTT. The chain joins TRBV6-1 to TRBJ1-4, with TRBD1 as a possible D gene (6 bases). Trimming stripped 0 bases from V and 0 bases from J, with 11 bases between. This CDR3 is 17 amino acids long. Germline CDR1 and CDR2: MNHNS and SASEGT.

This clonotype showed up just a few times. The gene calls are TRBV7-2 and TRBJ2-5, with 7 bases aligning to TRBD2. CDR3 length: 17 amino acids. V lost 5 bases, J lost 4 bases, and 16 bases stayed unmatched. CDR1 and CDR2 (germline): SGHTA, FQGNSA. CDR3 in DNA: TGTGCCAGCAGCCGGCAGGGAGGACTAGAGGCAGGAGAGACCCAGTACTTC. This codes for CASSRQGGLEAGETQYF.

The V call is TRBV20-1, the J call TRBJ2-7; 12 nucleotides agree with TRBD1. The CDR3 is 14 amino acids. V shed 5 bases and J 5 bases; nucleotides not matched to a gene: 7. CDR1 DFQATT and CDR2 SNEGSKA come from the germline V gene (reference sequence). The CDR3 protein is CSAATGTGGDEQYF. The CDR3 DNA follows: TGCAGTGCTGCAACCGGGACAGGGGGCGACGAGCAGTACTTC.

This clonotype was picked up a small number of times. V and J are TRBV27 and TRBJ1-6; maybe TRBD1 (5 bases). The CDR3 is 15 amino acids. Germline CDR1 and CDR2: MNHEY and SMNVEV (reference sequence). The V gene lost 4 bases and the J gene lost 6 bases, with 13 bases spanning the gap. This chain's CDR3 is CASSSAGGVNSPLHF. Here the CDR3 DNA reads TGTGCCAGCAGTTCCGCCGGGGGTGTTAATTCACCCCTCCACTTT.

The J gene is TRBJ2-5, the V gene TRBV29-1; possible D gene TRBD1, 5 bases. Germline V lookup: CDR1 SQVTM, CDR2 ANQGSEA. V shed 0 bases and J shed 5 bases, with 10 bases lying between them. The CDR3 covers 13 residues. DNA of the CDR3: TGCAGCGTTGAAGAAGGGGATCCGGAGACCCAGTACTTC. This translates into CSVEEGDPETQYF.

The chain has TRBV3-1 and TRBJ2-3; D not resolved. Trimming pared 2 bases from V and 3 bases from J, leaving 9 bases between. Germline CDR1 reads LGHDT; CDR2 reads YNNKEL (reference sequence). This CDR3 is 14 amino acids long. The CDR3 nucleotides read TGTGCCAGCAGCCAAAGGACGCAAACAGATACGCAGTATTTT. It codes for CASSQRTQTDTQYF.

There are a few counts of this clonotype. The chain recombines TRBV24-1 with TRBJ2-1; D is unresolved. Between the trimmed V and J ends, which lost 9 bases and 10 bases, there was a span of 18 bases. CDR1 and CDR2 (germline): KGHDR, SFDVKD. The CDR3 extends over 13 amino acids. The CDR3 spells CATQFDPRSEQFF. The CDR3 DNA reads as TGTGCCACCCAATTCGACCCGCGTTCGGAGCAGTTCTTC.

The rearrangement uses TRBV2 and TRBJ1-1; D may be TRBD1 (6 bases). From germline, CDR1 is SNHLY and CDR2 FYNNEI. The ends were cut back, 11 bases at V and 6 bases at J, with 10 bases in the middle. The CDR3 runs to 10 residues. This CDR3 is CAARGPEAFF. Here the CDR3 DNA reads TGTGCCGCCAGGGGTCCTGAAGCTTTCTTT.